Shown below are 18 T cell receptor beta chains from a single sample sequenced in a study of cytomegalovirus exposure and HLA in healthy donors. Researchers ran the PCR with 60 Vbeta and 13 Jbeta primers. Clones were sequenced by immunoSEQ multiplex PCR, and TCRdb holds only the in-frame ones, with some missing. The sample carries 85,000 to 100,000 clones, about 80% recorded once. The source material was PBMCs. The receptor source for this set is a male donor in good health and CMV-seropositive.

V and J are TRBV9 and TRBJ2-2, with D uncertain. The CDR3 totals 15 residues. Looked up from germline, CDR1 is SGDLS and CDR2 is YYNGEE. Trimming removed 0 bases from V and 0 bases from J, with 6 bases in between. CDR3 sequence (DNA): TGTGCCAGCAGCGTAGACCCAGCGAACACCGGGGAGCTGTTTTTT. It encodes CASSVDPANTGELFF. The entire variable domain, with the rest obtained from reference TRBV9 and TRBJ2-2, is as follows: DSGVTQTPKHLITATGQRVTLRCSPRSGDLSVYWYQQSLDQGLQFLIQYYNGEERAKGNILERFSAQQFPDLHSELNLSSLELGDSALYFCASSVDPANTGELFFGEGSRLTVL.

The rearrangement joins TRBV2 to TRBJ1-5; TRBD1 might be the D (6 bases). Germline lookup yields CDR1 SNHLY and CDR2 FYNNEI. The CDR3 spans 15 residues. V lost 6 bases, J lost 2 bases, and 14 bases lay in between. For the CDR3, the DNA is TGTGCCAGCAGACCAGACAGGTCCCGCAATCAGCCCCAGCATTTT. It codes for CASRPDRSRNQPQHF.

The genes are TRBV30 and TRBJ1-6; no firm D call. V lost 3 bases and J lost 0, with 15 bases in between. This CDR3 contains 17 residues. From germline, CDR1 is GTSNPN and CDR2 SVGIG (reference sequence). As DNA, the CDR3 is TGTGCCTGGAGGTCCGGAGAGGAGAGCTCCTATAATTCACCCCTCCACTTT. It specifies CAWRSGEESSYNSPLHF.

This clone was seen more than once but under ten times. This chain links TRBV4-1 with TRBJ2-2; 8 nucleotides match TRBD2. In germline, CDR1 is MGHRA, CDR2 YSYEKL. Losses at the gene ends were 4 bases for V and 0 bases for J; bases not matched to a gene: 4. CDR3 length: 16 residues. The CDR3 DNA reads TGCGCCAGCAGCCTCAGCGGGGGTTCGAACACCGGGGAGCTGTTTTTT. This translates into CASSLSGGSNTGELFF.

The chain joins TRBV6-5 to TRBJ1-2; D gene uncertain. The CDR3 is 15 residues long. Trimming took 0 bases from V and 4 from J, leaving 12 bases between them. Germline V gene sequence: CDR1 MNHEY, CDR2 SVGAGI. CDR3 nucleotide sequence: TGTGCCAGCAGTTACTCGAACAAGGGAGTCTATGGCTACACCTTC. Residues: CASSYSNKGVYGYTF.

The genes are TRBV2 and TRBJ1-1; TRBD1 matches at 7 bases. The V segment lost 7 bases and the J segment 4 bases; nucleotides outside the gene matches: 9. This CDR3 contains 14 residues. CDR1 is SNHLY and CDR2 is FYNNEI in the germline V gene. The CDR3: CASKDDRESTEAFF. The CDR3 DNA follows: TGTGCCAGCAAGGACGACAGGGAAAGCACTGAAGCTTTCTTT.

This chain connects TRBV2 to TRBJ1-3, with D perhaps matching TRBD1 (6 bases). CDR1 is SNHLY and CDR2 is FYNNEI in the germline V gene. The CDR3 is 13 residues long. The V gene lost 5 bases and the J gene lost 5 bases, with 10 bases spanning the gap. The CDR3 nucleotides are TGTGCCAGCAGTACAGGGAGCCGAAACACCATATATTTT. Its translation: CASSTGSRNTIYF.

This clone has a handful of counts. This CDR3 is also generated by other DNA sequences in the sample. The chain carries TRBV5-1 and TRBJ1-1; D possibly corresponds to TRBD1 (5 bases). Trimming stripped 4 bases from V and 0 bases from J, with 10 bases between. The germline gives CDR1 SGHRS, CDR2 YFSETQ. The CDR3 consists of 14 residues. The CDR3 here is CASSLGQMNTEAFF. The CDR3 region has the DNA TGCGCCAGCAGCCTTGGACAAATGAACACTGAAGCTTTCTTT. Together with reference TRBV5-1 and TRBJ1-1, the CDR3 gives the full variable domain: KAGVTQTPRYLIKTRGQQVTLSCSPISGHRSVSWYQQTPGQGLQFLFEYFSETQRNKGNFPGRFSGRQFSNSRSEMNVSTLELGDSALYLCASSLGQMNTEAFFGQGTRLTVV.

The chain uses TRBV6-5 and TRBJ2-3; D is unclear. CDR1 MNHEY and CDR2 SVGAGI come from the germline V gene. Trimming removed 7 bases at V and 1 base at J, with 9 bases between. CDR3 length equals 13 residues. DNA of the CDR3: TGTGCCAGCACCACACCAGGCACAGATACGCAGTATTTT. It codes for CASTTPGTDTQYF.

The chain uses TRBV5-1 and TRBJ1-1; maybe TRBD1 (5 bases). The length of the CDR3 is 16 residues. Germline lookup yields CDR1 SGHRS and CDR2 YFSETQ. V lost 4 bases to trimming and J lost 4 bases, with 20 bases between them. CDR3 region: CASSRDGPGDATEAFF. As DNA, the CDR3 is TGCGCCAGCAGCCGAGACGGGCCGGGGGACGCCACTGAAGCTTTCTTT.

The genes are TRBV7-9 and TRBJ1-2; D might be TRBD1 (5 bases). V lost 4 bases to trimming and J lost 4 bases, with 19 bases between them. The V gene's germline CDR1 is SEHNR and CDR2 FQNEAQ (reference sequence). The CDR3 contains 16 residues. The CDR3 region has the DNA TGTGCCAGCAGCTCCCTAGGGGCAACAACTCTCTATGGCTACACCTTC. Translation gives CASSSLGATTLYGYTF. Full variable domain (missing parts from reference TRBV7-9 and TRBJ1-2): DTGVSQNPRHKITKRGQNVTFRCDPISEHNRLYWYRQTLGQGPEFLTYFQNEAQLEKSRLLSDRFSAERPKGSFSTLEIQRTEQGDSAMYLCASSSLGATTLYGYTFGSGTRLTVV.

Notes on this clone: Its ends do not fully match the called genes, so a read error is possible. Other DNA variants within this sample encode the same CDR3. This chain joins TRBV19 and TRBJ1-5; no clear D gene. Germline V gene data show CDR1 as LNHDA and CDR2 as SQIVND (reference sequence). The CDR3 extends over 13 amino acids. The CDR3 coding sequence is TGTGCCAGTAGCATAGGGCTCCATCAGCCCCAGCATTTT. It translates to CASSIGLHQPQHF.

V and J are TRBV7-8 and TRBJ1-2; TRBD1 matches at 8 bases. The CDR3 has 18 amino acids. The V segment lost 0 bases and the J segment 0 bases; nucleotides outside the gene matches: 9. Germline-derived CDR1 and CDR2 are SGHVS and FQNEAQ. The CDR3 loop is CASSLASGGPISNYGYTF. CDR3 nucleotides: TGTGCCAGCAGCTTAGCGTCAGGGGGCCCGATTTCTAACTATGGCTACACCTTC.

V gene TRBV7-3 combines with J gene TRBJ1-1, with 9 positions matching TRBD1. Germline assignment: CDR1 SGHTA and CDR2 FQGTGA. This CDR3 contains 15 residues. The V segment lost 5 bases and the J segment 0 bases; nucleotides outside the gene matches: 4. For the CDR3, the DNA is TGTGCCAGCAGCAGGGGACAGGGACTGAACACTGAAGCTTTCTTT. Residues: CASSRGQGLNTEAFF.

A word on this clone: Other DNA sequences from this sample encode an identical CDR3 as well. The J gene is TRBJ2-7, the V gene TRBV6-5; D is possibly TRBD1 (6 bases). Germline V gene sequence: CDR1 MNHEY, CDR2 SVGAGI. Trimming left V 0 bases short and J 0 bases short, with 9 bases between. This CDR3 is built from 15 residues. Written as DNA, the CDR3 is TGTGCCAGCAGTTACTCCCGGGACACCTCCTACGAGCAGTACTTC. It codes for CASSYSRDTSYEQYF.

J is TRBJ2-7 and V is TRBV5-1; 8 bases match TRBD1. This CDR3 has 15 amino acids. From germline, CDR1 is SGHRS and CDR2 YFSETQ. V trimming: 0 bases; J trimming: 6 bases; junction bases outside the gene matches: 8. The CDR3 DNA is TGCGCCAGCAGCTTGGAGGGACAGGCTCCACTCGAGCAGTACTTC. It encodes CASSLEGQAPLEQYF. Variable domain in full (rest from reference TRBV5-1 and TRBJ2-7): KAGVTQTPRYLIKTRGQQVTLSCSPISGHRSVSWYQQTPGQGLQFLFEYFSETQRNKGNFPGRFSGRQFSNSRSEMNVSTLELGDSALYLCASSLEGQAPLEQYFGPGTRLTVT.

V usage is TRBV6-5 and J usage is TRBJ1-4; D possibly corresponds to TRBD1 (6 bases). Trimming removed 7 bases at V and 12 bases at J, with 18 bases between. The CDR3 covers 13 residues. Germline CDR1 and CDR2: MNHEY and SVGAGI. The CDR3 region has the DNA TGTGCCAGCACTTCCGGGGGGGGCAGAGAACTGTTTTTT. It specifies CASTSGGGRELFF.

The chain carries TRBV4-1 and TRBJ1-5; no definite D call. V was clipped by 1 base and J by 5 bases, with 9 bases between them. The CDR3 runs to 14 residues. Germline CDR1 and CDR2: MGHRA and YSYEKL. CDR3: CASSQGGIYQPQHF. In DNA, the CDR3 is TGCGCCAGCAGCCAAGGAGGCATCTATCAGCCCCAGCATTTT.